This TCR beta chain is from a study of vaccination effects on CD4 cells after COVID-19. V was cut by 0 bases and J by 1 base, with 9 bases left in between. The CDR3 runs to 15 residues. The germline V gene has CDR1 KGHSH and CDR2 LQKENI. Viral peptide pool expansion of antigen-specific CD4+ T cells preceded sequencing in the ViraFEST assay. The culture ran for approximately nine days before CD4+ T cells were isolated. Everyone in the study got two shots of either the BNT162b2 or mRNA-1273 vaccine. For each well, 1.5 million to 2 million PBMC were cultured with roughly 9.2 IU/ml IL-2 and about 11 ug/ml peptides. In the case of this clone: The antigen is not known.

Measured with immunoSEQ multiplex PCR; TCRdb has only the in-frame clones, and not every one. This sample has some 70,000 clones, with about 80% found just once. The material was CD4+ T cells from PBMCs cultured with HCoV-229E spike peptides, obtained after COVID-19 vaccination. The rearrangement uses TRBV18 and TRBJ1-1; D perhaps matches TRBD1 (6 bases). The sequence came from a human donor who received a COVID-19 vaccine. CDR3 bases: TGTGCCAGCTCACCACCGACAGGAGCGAACACTGAAGCTTTCTTT. This gives the protein CASSPPTGANTEAFF.